This T cell receptor beta chain was recorded in a study of shared clonotypes between healthy human individuals. Sequencing used immunoSEQ multiplex PCR; TCRdb keeps in-frame clones, though not all of them. Of more than 2,000,000 clones in the sample, around 90% are singletons; the top ten hold roughly 0.13%. Adult Caucasians living in Nashville, Tennessee made up all of the donors. From germline, CDR1 is LNHDA and CDR2 SQIVND (reference sequence). The CDR3 length is 13 residues. The V segment lost 5 bases and the J segment 5 bases; nucleotides outside the gene matches: 2. The gene calls are TRBV19 and TRBJ1-4; 7 bases agree with TRBD1. Sample: naive CD4+ T cells sorted from blood. Documented subset: CD45RA+ positively selected. The receptor's source is a man younger than 35 in good health. The chain's CDR3 is CASSDRVNEKLFF. CDR3 coding DNA: TGTGCCAGTAGTGACAGGGTGAATGAAAAACTGTTTTTT. Together with reference TRBV19 and TRBJ1-4, the CDR3 gives the full variable domain: DGGITQSPKYLFRKEGQNVTLSCEQNLNHDAMYWYRQDPGQGLRLIYYSQIVNDFQKGDIAEGYSVSREKKESFPLTVTSAQKNPTAFYLCASSDRVNEKLFFGSGTQLSVL.